Reported below is one T cell receptor beta chain. The CDR3 spans 14 residues. V lost 4 bases to trimming and J lost 0 bases, with 8 bases between them. The germline gives CDR1 ENHRY, CDR2 SYGVKD. The sample comes from a study of response to subunit inactivated influenza vaccine. Each CDR3 protein gets one entry after TCRdb re-called the RT-PCR reads with MiXCR. The table shows about half a million distinct CDR3 sequences, with 25% occurring only once. The sequencing here drew on CD4+ T cells sorted from PBMCs, taken around 5 days after vaccination. This receptor was identified in a man aged 50 to 60 who received an inactivated influenza vaccine. The chain employs TRBV10-3 and TRBJ2-3; D gene ambiguous. Here the CDR3 DNA reads TGTGCCATCAGTGTCAGCGCCAGCACAGATACGCAGTATTTT. Translating it yields CAISVSASTDTQYF.